This T cell receptor beta chain was identified in a study of T cell clonotyping in hematopoietic cell transplantation. General study results and limits: Higher Inverse Simpson Index values in graft donor and pretransplant recipient predicted broader posttransplant TCR diversity. Recipient TCR diversity dropped after transplant; expanded clonotypes rose from day 30 to 180. Cells were unsorted, so CD4 and CD8 contributions were not separated.

Produced via immunoSEQ multiplex PCR; TCRdb's table is partial and in-frame only. The table includes 13,000 or so clones, 80% to 95% detected once. In its sample, this clone was seen once. Its matching antigen is unknown. The receptor was isolated from a man aged 25-45 years in good health. Some clones in this sample may be carry-over from other donors' samples. Sequenced sample: peripheral blood mononuclear cells.

CDR3 region: CASSQDHRGYGYTF. DNA for the CDR3: TGCGCCAGCAGCCAAGATCACAGGGGCTATGGCTACACCTTC. The V and J genes are TRBV4-3 and TRBJ1-2; 7 bases line up with TRBD1. Germline V gene sequence: CDR1 LGHNA, CDR2 YSLEER. This CDR3 has 14 amino acids. V was pared by 0 bases and J by 4 bases, with 2 bases of the junction left unmatched.